Listed below are T cell receptor beta chains from one sample, sequenced in a study of OX40 agonist ivuxolimab in advanced cancers. The protocol was immunoSEQ multiplex PCR, while the TCRdb copy is restricted to in-frame clones and leaves out a portion. The sample lists over 60,000 clones, roughly 85% seen once, with under 4.5% in the top ten. This specimen was CD4+ or CD8+ T cells sorted from blood, taken in a trial of the OX40 agonist ivuxolimab. All receptors come from an adult with an advanced solid tumor such as melanoma, head and neck, liver or kidney cancer. CDR3s include the opening cysteine and the closing phenylalanine or tryptophan. The D gene is left open where the match is weak. Expanded clones are given a class, and other clones once, few, many or no size at all.

clone size: .; V gene: TRBV7-2; D gene: TRBD1; J gene: TRBJ1-3; CDR3 protein: CASSLVRTGDGNTIYF; CDR3 DNA: TGTGCCAGCAGCTTAGTACGGACAGGGGATGGAAACACCATATATTTT
clone size: .; V gene: TRBV7-9; D gene: .; J gene: TRBJ1-4; CDR3 protein: CASSLVGRTNEKLFF; CDR3 DNA: TGTGCCAGCAGCTTAGTAGGTCGAACTAATGAAAAACTGTTTTTT
clone size: .; V gene: TRBV2; D gene: TRBD1; J gene: TRBJ1-5; CDR3 protein: CASRQGANQPQHF; CDR3 DNA: TGTGCCAGCAGACAGGGGGCGAATCAGCCCCAGCATTTT
clone size: .; V gene: TRBV18; D gene: .; J gene: TRBJ2-7; CDR3 protein: CASSPLGSGSEQYF; CDR3 DNA: TGTGCCAGCTCACCCCTCGGATCAGGGTCCGAGCAGTACTTC
clone size: .; V gene: TRBV9; D gene: TRBD1; J gene: TRBJ1-1; CDR3 protein: CASRTGTAVTETAFF; CDR3 DNA: TGTGCCAGCAGGACCGGGACAGCCGTCACTGAAACAGCTTTCTTT
clone size: .; V gene: TRBV5-5; D gene: .; J gene: TRBJ1-3; CDR3 protein: CASSSTGRSGNTIYF; CDR3 DNA: TGTGCCAGCAGCTCGACAGGACGCTCTGGAAACACCATATATTTT
clone size: .; V gene: TRBV7-6; D gene: .; J gene: TRBJ2-1; CDR3 protein: CASSYGPGVEQFF; CDR3 DNA: TGTGCCAGCAGTTACGGACCGGGAGTTGAGCAGTTCTTC
clone size: .; V gene: TRBV2; D gene: .; J gene: TRBJ1-1; CDR3 protein: CASSGVLGTEAFF; CDR3 DNA: TGTGCCAGCAGTGGCGTCCTGGGCACTGAAGCTTTCTTT
clone size: .; V gene: TRBV28; D gene: TRBD2; J gene: TRBJ2-1; CDR3 protein: CATNSLAGPFGYEQFF; CDR3 DNA: TGTGCCACGAATTCACTAGCGGGGCCTTTTGGGTATGAGCAGTTCTTC
clone size: once; V gene: TRBV28; D gene: .; J gene: TRBJ1-2; CDR3 protein: CASIYGIGASYGYTF; CDR3 DNA: TGTGCCAGCATTTACGGTATCGGGGCCTCCTATGGCTACACCTTC
clone size: .; V gene: TRBV6-1; D gene: .; J gene: TRBJ2-1; CDR3 protein: CASSAARAREQFF; CDR3 DNA: TGTGCCAGCAGTGCCGCCAGGGCACGCGAGCAGTTCTTC
clone size: .; V gene: TRBV7-2; D gene: TRBD2; J gene: TRBJ2-3; CDR3 protein: CASSFWASGGATDTQYF; CDR3 DNA: TGTGCCAGCAGCTTTTGGGCTAGCGGGGGGGCGACAGATACGCAGTATTTT
clone size: .; V gene: TRBV19; D gene: TRBD1; J gene: TRBJ2-2; CDR3 protein: CASRLQGTTGELFF; CDR3 DNA: TGTGCCAGTAGGCTACAGGGGACCACCGGGGAGCTGTTTTTT
clone size: few; V gene: TRBV14; D gene: .; J gene: TRBJ1-5; CDR3 protein: CASSHGRRPQHF; CDR3 DNA: TGTGCCAGCAGCCACGGCAGGAGGCCCCAGCATTTT
clone size: .; V gene: TRBV4-3; D gene: .; J gene: TRBJ2-2; CDR3 protein: CASSQVTGELFF; CDR3 DNA: TGCGCCAGCAGCCAAGTTACCGGGGAGCTGTTTTTT
clone size: .; V gene: TRBV10-3; D gene: TRBD2; J gene: TRBJ2-5; CDR3 protein: CAISGAGGNQETQYF; CDR3 DNA: TGTGCCATCTCAGGGGCGGGGGGCAACCAAGAGACCCAGTACTTC
clone size: .; V gene: TRBV5-1; D gene: TRBD2; J gene: TRBJ2-1; CDR3 protein: CASSTGTSGNYNEQFF; CDR3 DNA: TGCGCCAGCAGCACCGGGACTAGCGGGAATTACAATGAGCAGTTCTTC
clone size: .; V gene: TRBV15; D gene: TRBD2; J gene: TRBJ2-1; CDR3 protein: CATSRLAGGINEQFF; CDR3 DNA: TGTGCCACCAGCAGACTAGCGGGAGGGATAAATGAGCAGTTCTTC
clone size: .; V gene: TRBV4-1; D gene: TRBD2; J gene: TRBJ2-7; CDR3 protein: CASSSSGAAYEQYF; CDR3 DNA: TGCGCCAGCAGTAGCAGCGGGGCCGCCTACGAGCAGTACTTC
clone size: .; V gene: TRBV7-2; D gene: TRBD2; J gene: TRBJ2-3; CDR3 protein: CASSLDSETSARDTQYF; CDR3 DNA: TGTGCCAGCAGCTTAGATTCTGAGACTAGCGCGAGGGATACGCAGTATTTT
clone size: .; V gene: TRBV5-1; D gene: .; J gene: TRBJ2-6; CDR3 protein: CASSVGSGANVLTF; CDR3 DNA: TGCGCCAGCAGCGTGGGATCCGGGGCCAACGTCCTGACTTTC
clone size: .; V gene: TRBV5-1; D gene: TRBD2; J gene: TRBJ2-7; CDR3 protein: CASSSAGGYTYEQYF; CDR3 DNA: TGCGCCAGCAGCTCGGCGGGGGGTTACACCTACGAGCAGTACTTC
clone size: .; V gene: TRBV27; D gene: TRBD2; J gene: TRBJ2-7; CDR3 protein: CASSFHHGGAYEQYF; CDR3 DNA: TGTGCCAGCAGTTTCCACCACGGGGGGGCCTACGAGCAGTACTTC